These 2 T cell receptor beta chains came from one sample sequenced in a study of T cells in localized non-small cell lung cancer (dated by TCRdb to 2018 to 2021). Library creation used the immunoSEQ multiplex PCR assay. Here the immuneACCESS table is served through TCRdb, limited to in-frame sequences with V and J called. Missing clones are a known gap in these copies; in checked studies unresolved V genes cover under half, and the rest lacks a known reason. The sample data list 2,000 to 3,000 clones, and 30% to 45% of these were observed just once. The ten largest clones take up approximately 10% of the sample. This specimen was lung tumor tissue, taken before any cancer treatment. These receptors originate from a male donor older than 55 with stage II squamous cell lung carcinoma.

The chain combines TRBV7-5 with TRBJ2-7; TRBD1, the table's D call, lacks a check against the DNA. TRBV7-5 is a recognized pseudogene. This CDR3 is built from 15 residues. The DNA for the CDR3 is TGTGCCAGCAGCGTAGGGACAGCGGTCGGCTACGAGCAGTACTTC. Residues: CASSVGTAVGYEQYF.

A few counts support this clone. The chain combines TRBV9 with TRBJ1-4; D remains unclear. CDR1 is SGDLS, CDR2 YYNGEE, per germline. V was pared by 0 bases and J by 10 bases, with 10 bases between. The CDR3 loop spans 13 amino acids. DNA of the CDR3: TGTGCCAGCAGCGTAGTAGAGGGCGGAAAACTGTTTTTT. Translating gives CASSVVEGGKLFF.